These 19 T cell receptor beta chains were all obtained from the same sample, sequenced in a study of neurological immune-mediated disorders. One entry per CDR3 protein, called by TCRdb with MiXCR from the 5' RACE reads. Here the sample spans roughly 76,000 distinct CDR3 sequences, 2.5% to 4% being singletons. The sample comprised PBMCs. These TCRs come from a woman between 45 and 60 years old with multiple sclerosis.

This clonotype occurred a few times. V usage is TRBV19 and J usage is TRBJ2-1; D possibly corresponds to TRBD1 (5 bases). Germline CDR1 is LNHDA and CDR2 is SQIVND (reference sequence). The CDR3 is made up of 14 amino acids. Trimming stripped 3 bases from V and 0 bases from J, with 6 bases between. The CDR3 DNA is TGTGCCAGTAGTATTCAGGGCTCCTACAATGAGCAGTTCTTC. It specifies CASSIQGSYNEQFF.

This clonotype was observed many times. The chain couples TRBV7-2 to TRBJ2-1; 9 nucleotides agree with TRBD1. The trim removed 5 bases at V and 4 bases at J, leaving 6 bases unmatched. The germline gives CDR1 SGHTA, CDR2 FQGNSA. The CDR3 consists of 15 residues. CDR3 loop: CASSVGTGPYNEQFF. CDR3 DNA: TGTGCCAGCAGCGTCGGGACAGGGCCTTACAATGAGCAGTTCTTC. The full variable domain, rest sourced from reference TRBV7-2 and TRBJ2-1, is GAGVSQSPSNKVTEKGKDVELRCDPISGHTALYWYRQSLGQGLEFLIYFQGNSAPDKSGLPSDRFSAERTGGSVSTLTIQRTQQEDSAVYLCASSVGTGPYNEQFFGPGTRLTVL.

This clonotype showed up many times. The chain employs TRBV12-3 or TRBV12-4 and TRBJ2-2; TRBD2 is a possible D gene (6 bases). There are 15 residues in the CDR3. Trimming took off 7 bases at V and 1 base at J, with 13 bases between the two ends. CDR3 in amino acids: CASTWREKNTGELFF. CDR3 nucleotides: TGTGCCAGCACCTGGCGGGAAAAGAACACCGGGGAGCTGTTTTTT.

This clonotype was seen at least ten times. The chain recombines TRBV9 with TRBJ2-1; 7 bases line up with TRBD2. CDR3 length equals 17 residues. Germline V gene lookup returns CDR1 SGDLS and CDR2 YYNGEE. V gave up 0 bases and J gave up 10 bases; unmatched junction bases: 16. The CDR3 sequence is CASSVGGGLAVPREQFF. DNA for the CDR3: TGTGCCAGCAGCGTAGGGGGAGGGCTAGCGGTCCCGAGGGAGCAGTTCTTC.

This clonotype was seen ten or more times. This chain joins TRBV20-1 and TRBJ2-7; the D is unclear. Trimming stripped 1 base from V and 4 bases from J, with 8 bases between. Germline CDR1 is DFQATT and CDR2 is SNEGSKA (reference sequence). The CDR3 length is 12 residues. CDR3 sequence (DNA): TGCAGTGCTAGAGTTCCGCCTTACGAGCAGTACTTC. It encodes CSARVPPYEQYF.

This clonotype showed up many times. The rearrangement links TRBV20-1 to TRBJ2-7; 7 bases map to TRBD2. The CDR3 loop spans 16 amino acids. With V trimmed by 0 bases and J by 2 bases, 10 bases remained unmatched. Germline V lookup: CDR1 DFQATT, CDR2 SNEGSKA (reference sequence). CDR3 loop: CSARDLGGVTPYEQYF. The DNA for the CDR3 is TGCAGTGCTAGAGATCTGGGGGGGGTGACCCCCTACGAGCAGTACTTC.

The CDR3 here is CASNSGQGYNEQFF. The DNA of the CDR3 is TGTGCCAGTAACTCGGGACAGGGATACAATGAGCAGTTCTTC. The chain couples TRBV19 to TRBJ2-1, with 9 positions matching TRBD1. This CDR3 has 14 amino acids. The junction had 5 bases not matched to a gene; V was cut back by 7 bases and J by 4 bases. Germline V gene lookup returns CDR1 LNHDA and CDR2 SQIVND (reference sequence).

Many counts were recorded for this clonotype. A much larger clone sits a single nucleotide away, making a read error possible. The chain employs TRBV20-1 and TRBJ2-2; D remains ambiguous. CDR3 size: 13 residues. Germline V gene lookup returns CDR1 DFQATT and CDR2 SNEGSKA (reference sequence). V was cut by 6 bases and J by 1 base, with 9 bases left in between. CDR3 sequence (DNA): TGCAGTGCCAGCTGGAAGAACACCGGGGAGCTGTTTTTT. It encodes CSASWKNTGELFF.

This clonotype was seen at least ten times. The chain is built from TRBV5-1 and TRBJ2-7; D might be TRBD1 (6 bases). Germline V gene data show CDR1 as SGHRS and CDR2 as YFSETQ. The CDR3 runs 13 residues. Between the trimmed V and J ends, which lost 7 bases and 4 bases, there was a span of 15 bases. CDR3 nucleotide sequence: TGCGCCAGCTCGGCAGGGGACGGGTACGAGCAGTACTTC. Translation: CASSAGDGYEQYF.

This clonotype was observed at least ten times. This rearrangement joins TRBV5-6 to TRBJ2-1; no clear D gene. V lost 0 bases, J lost 0 bases, and 10 bases lay in between. Per germline, CDR1 SGHDT and CDR2 YYEEEE. The CDR3 runs 16 residues. CDR3 DNA sequence: TGTGCCAGCAGCTTGGCTCGTCAAAGCTCCTACAATGAGCAGTTCTTC. It codes for CASSLARQSSYNEQFF.

This clonotype occurred many times. The chain uses TRBV5-6 and TRBJ2-5; TRBD1 matches 7 bases. This CDR3 is built from 14 residues. CDR1 and CDR2 from the germline V gene are SGHDT and YYEEEE. The trim removed 1 base at V and 3 bases at J, leaving 3 bases unmatched. CDR3 region: CASSLYGTEETQYF. CDR3 coding DNA: TGTGCCAGCAGCTTGTATGGGACAGAAGAGACCCAGTACTTC.

This clonotype was seen at least ten times. An end of the junction does not agree with germline; a read error may underlie this. This chain links TRBV20-1 with TRBJ2-1; 8 bases are a match to TRBD1. Germline CDR1 DFQATT, CDR2 SNEGSKA (reference sequence). The CDR3 is 12 residues long. CDR3 sequence: CSARTGIYEQFF. CDR3 sequence (DNA): TGTAGTGCTAGGACAGGGATATATGAGCAGTTCTTC.

This clonotype was observed at least ten times. The rearrangement links TRBV4-3 to TRBJ2-5, with D hard to call. This CDR3 has 15 amino acids. Per the germline V gene, CDR1 is LGHNA and CDR2 is YSLEER. Trimming took off 0 bases at V and 2 bases at J, with 10 bases between the two ends. The CDR3 sequence is CASSQDLTSQETQYF. The CDR3 bases are TGCGCCAGCAGCCAAGACCTAACCTCGCAAGAGACCCAGTACTTC.

This clonotype was seen ten or more times. The V and J genes are TRBV14 and TRBJ2-3; TRBD1 or TRBD2 may be the D gene (6 bases each). V was shortened by 5 bases and J by 6 bases, with 9 bases between the two germline ends. This CDR3 spans 12 amino acids. Per the germline V gene, CDR1 is SGHDN and CDR2 is FVKESK. CDR3 nucleotide sequence: TGTGCCAGCAGCGTGGGGGGCGATACGCAGTATTTT. Its protein is CASSVGGDTQYF.

This clonotype was detected ten times or more. The chain employs TRBV5-1 and TRBJ1-1; D is possibly TRBD1 (6 bases). The CDR3 sequence is 14 residues long. V lost 4 bases, J lost 1 base, and 11 bases lay in between. Germline-derived CDR1 and CDR2 are SGHRS and YFSETQ. CDR3 amino acids: CASSPDRWNTEAFF. In nucleotides, the CDR3 is TGCGCCAGCAGCCCCGACAGGTGGAACACTGAAGCTTTCTTT.

This clonotype was counted ten times or more. J is TRBJ2-1 and V is TRBV7-2, with D hard to call. The CDR3 is 15 amino acids. CDR1 is SGHTA, CDR2 FQGNSA, per germline. Trimming cost V 1 base and J 3 bases, with 10 bases left between them. CDR3 nucleotide sequence: TGTGCCAGCAGCTTAGGTGGCGCTAGCTACAATGAGCAGTTCTTC. The encoded protein is CASSLGGASYNEQFF.

This clonotype was picked up many times. V usage is TRBV5-1 and J usage is TRBJ2-1; D not resolved. This CDR3 is built from 13 residues. Deletions cut 1 base from V and 9 bases from J, with 11 bases between. Germline lookup yields CDR1 SGHRS and CDR2 YFSETQ. CDR3 DNA: TGCGCCAGCAGCTTGCCTACCGCCTCTGAGCAGTTCTTC. Amino acids: CASSLPTASEQFF. The variable domain in full, completed from reference TRBV5-1 and TRBJ2-1, reads KAGVTQTPRYLIKTRGQQVTLSCSPISGHRSVSWYQQTPGQGLQFLFEYFSETQRNKGNFPGRFSGRQFSNSRSEMNVSTLELGDSALYLCASSLPTASEQFFGPGTRLTVL.

Turning to this clonotype: This may arise from a read error, as a much more abundant clone is one base away. CDR3 bases: TGTGCCAGCAGCTTTAGCAATGAGCAGTTCTTC. Encoded protein: CASSFSNEQFF. J is TRBJ2-1 and V is TRBV7-9; D remains ambiguous. CDR1 and CDR2 (germline): SEHNR, FQNEAQ (reference sequence). CDR3 length: 11 residues. Trimming removed 3 bases from V and 6 bases from J, with 3 bases in between.

This clonotype appeared many times. This chain uses TRBV29-1 with TRBJ2-7, with D tentatively TRBD2 (6 bases). The CDR3 runs to 13 residues. Germline CDR1 is SQVTM and CDR2 is ANQGSEA. The V gene lost 7 bases and the J gene lost 4 bases, with 17 bases spanning the gap. In nucleotides, the CDR3 is TGCAGCGCTCTAACTAGCTTCTCGTACGAGCAGTACTTC. This gives the protein CSALTSFSYEQYF.